This T cell receptor (beta chain) was identified in a study of human T cells and chemical hapten exposure. Whole-study results and caveats: Counts of TCRs above 1 in 1000 frequency stayed unchanged with DPC sensitization.

Individual cDNA molecules had unique molecular identifiers attached to them by the library. TCRdb re-called the RACE reads through MiXCR, storing one row per CDR3 protein. This table holds roughly 120,000 distinct CDR3 sequences, 9.5% to 13% found once. Time point described: patch test 1, 2 weeks after DPC sensitization. Described treatment: therapeutic diphenylcyclopropenone sensitization with weekly scalp DPC. Whole blood, unfractionated, served as the material for total RNA extraction. V was cut by 2 bases and J by 4 bases, with 11 bases left in between. CDR1 and CDR2 (germline): MNHEY, SVGEGT. This CDR3 is 14 amino acids long. Turning to this clonotype: As yet, its antigen is unknown.

Material: whole blood, obtained in connection with sensitization to the hapten diphenylcyclopropenone (DPC). The receptor's source is a woman between 45 and 60 years old with alopecia areata. Some clones in this sample may be carry-over from other donors' samples. The chain uses TRBV6-2 or TRBV6-3 and TRBJ1-2, with D perhaps matching TRBD1 (5 bases). In DNA, the CDR3 is TGTGCCAGCAGTTACCCAGGGAGGGTCTATGGCTACACCTTC. This codes for CASSYPGRVYGYTF.